This TCR beta chain was documented in a study of shared clonotypes between healthy human individuals. Overall study: Donors had three CD4 naive, three CD4 memory, two CD8 naive and one CD8 memory plate apiece.

The CDR3 has 13 amino acids. CDR1 is SGHDN, CDR2 FVKESK, per germline. V lost 9 bases to trimming and J lost 6 bases, with 15 bases between them. TCRdb's table, derived via immunoSEQ multiplex PCR, lists solely in-frame clones and lacks some. The sample contains some 660,000 clones, 73% of which appear only once. This receptor was obtained from a woman in her twenties or thirties in good health. The material sequenced was memory CD4+ T cells sorted from blood. Indicated subset: CD45RA-negative fraction. V and J are TRBV14 and TRBJ1-5; a weak D match, TRBD1 (6 bases). DNA for the CDR3: TGTGCCAGTTCAAGGGGGTCCGGTCAGCCCCAGCATTTT. This translates into CASSRGSGQPQHF. Looking up the rest from reference TRBV14 and TRBJ1-5 gives the full variable domain: EAGVTQFPSHSVIEKGQTVTLRCDPISGHDNLYWYRRVMGKEIKFLLHFVKESKQDESGMPNNRFLAERTGGTYSTLKVQPAELEDSGVYFCASSRGSGQPQHFGDGTRLSIL.